This entry lists 10 T cell receptor beta chains sequenced from one sample in a study of blood T cell repertoires in COVID-19. The method was immunoSEQ multiplex PCR; TCRdb's version includes in-frame clones alone and lacks a portion of them. The repertoire has approximately 250,000 clones, around nine tenths of them found once; the top ten carry approximately 10%. Material: peripheral blood. The receptors originated from a man in his forties with active or convalescent COVID-19.

A remark on this clone: At one end the junction does not follow the germline gene, possibly because of a read error. The gene calls are TRBV30 and TRBJ2-2; 7 bases map to TRBD1. This CDR3 region has 11 residues. From germline, CDR1 is GTSNPN and CDR2 SVGIG (reference sequence). CDR3 loop: CGTANTGELFF. In DNA, the CDR3 is TGCGGGACAGCGAACACCGGGGAGCTGTTTTTT.

In DNA, the CDR3 is TGTGCCTGGAGTAATACAGGGGGCTCTGGAAACACCATATATTTT. Amino acids: CAWSNTGGSGNTIYF. The rearrangement uses TRBV30 and TRBJ1-3, with TRBD1 matching over 8 bases. The J segment lost 0 bases and the V segment lost 2 bases, leaving 3 bases of the junction unmatched. There are 15 residues in the CDR3. CDR1 GTSNPN and CDR2 SVGIG come from the germline V gene (reference sequence).

This sequence joins TRBV3-1 (or the pseudogene TRBV3-2) and TRBJ1-2, with TRBD1 matching over 7 bases. Germline trimming cut 4 bases from V and 5 bases from J; bases unmatched to any gene: 19. CDR1 is LGHDT and CDR2 is YNNKEL in the germline V gene (reference sequence). The CDR3 runs 18 residues. CDR3: CASSREVGTSGGQYGYTF. CDR3 DNA sequence: TGTGCCAGCAGCCGGGAAGTAGGAACGTCAGGGGGGCAGTATGGCTACACCTTC.

CDR3 sequence: CASSLRKLAGEDPYNEQFF. The CDR3 bases are TGTGCCAGCAGTTTACGGAAACTAGCGGGGGAGGACCCCTACAATGAGCAGTTCTTC. The genes are TRBV28 and TRBJ2-1; TRBD2 matches 11 bases. V shed 2 bases, J shed 2 bases, and the junction held 11 bases outside the gene matches. The CDR3 sequence is 19 residues long. Germline V gene data show CDR1 as MDHEN and CDR2 as SYDVKM. The variable domain in full, with the rest retrieved from reference TRBV28 and TRBJ2-1, is DVKVTQSSRYLVKRTGEKVFLECVQDMDHENMFWYRQDPGLGLRLIYFSYDVKMKEKGDIPEGYSVSREKKERFSLILESASTNQTSMYLCASSLRKLAGEDPYNEQFFGPGTRLTVL.

This clone was detected only once. This chain uses TRBV30 with TRBJ1-1; 7 bases are a match to TRBD1. There are 16 residues in the CDR3. The germline V gene has CDR1 GTSNPN and CDR2 SVGIG (reference sequence). The ends lost 1 base at V and 0 bases at J; junction bases unmatched: 8. The DNA for the CDR3 is TGTGCCTGGAGTGCGAGGGGGCGGTTTATGAACACTGAAGCTTTCTTT. Translating it yields CAWSARGRFMNTEAFF.

The chain combines TRBV18 with TRBJ1-5, with D maybe TRBD1 (5 bases). The CDR3 has 15 residues. Trimming left V 3 bases short and J 0 bases short, with 9 bases between. Germline loops: CDR1 KGHSH, CDR2 LQKENI. In DNA, the CDR3 is TGTGCCAGCTCACCCCTCAGGGATAGCAATCAGCCCCAGCATTTT. This gives the protein CASSPLRDSNQPQHF.

The V and J genes are TRBV28 and TRBJ1-1; no clear D. Germline V lookup: CDR1 MDHEN, CDR2 SYDVKM. Trimming took off 3 bases at V and 6 bases at J, with 17 bases between the two ends. The CDR3 totals 15 residues. CDR3 nucleotide sequence: TGTGCCAGCAGTTTTCAACTTTCTTCACTCCCTGAAGCTTTCTTT. Residues: CASSFQLSSLPEAFF.

V usage is TRBV5-1 and J usage is TRBJ1-4; no firm D call. This CDR3 is built from 13 residues. Trimming took 4 bases from V and 8 from J, leaving 12 bases between them. The V gene's germline CDR1 is SGHRS and CDR2 YFSETQ. The CDR3 is CASSKGAGEKLFF. In nucleotides, the CDR3 is TGCGCCAGCAGCAAGGGTGCGGGGGAAAAACTGTTTTTT.

CDR3 protein: CASSQGLAGDTQYF. The CDR3 DNA reads as TGCGCCAGCAGCCAGGGACTAGCGGGAGATACGCAGTATTTT. This chain joins TRBV5-1 and TRBJ2-3, with 12 bases that match TRBD2. V shed 4 bases, J shed 5 bases, and the junction held 2 bases outside the gene matches. The germline gives CDR1 SGHRS, CDR2 YFSETQ. The CDR3 length is 14 residues.

This chain uses TRBV10-2 with TRBJ2-1; 9 bases are a match to TRBD2. CDR1 and CDR2 (germline): WSHSY, SAAADI. The length of the CDR3 is 20 residues. J gave up 0 bases and V 4 bases, and 16 bases lay outside the gene matches. CDR3 amino acids: CASSGGGVAGVLSSYNEQFF. CDR3 DNA sequence: TGCGCCAGCAGTGGGGGAGGGGTAGCGGGAGTCCTGAGCTCCTACAATGAGCAGTTCTTC.